These T cell receptor beta chains were read from a single sample in a study of blood T cell repertoires in COVID-19. Profiling relied on immunoSEQ multiplex PCR, and the TCRdb table lists in-frame clones only, not all of them. The sample lists some 190,000 clones, approximately 92% occurring once. The sequenced sample was PBMCs or T cells enriched from blood (not recorded which). The receptors were gathered from a woman aged 40-49 years with acute COVID-19. Each CDR3 is given with its conserved first and last residue. D genes are given only for firm matches. Part of the rows lack a size; the others show once, few, many or a class for expanded clones.

j_call | clone_size | d_call | v_call | cdr3_aa | cdr3_nt
TRBJ1-5 | . | TRBD1 | TRBV6-2/TRBV6-3 | CASSYSRRTGVFNQPQHF | TGTGCCAGCAGTTACTCGAGACGGACAGGGGTCTTCAATCAGCCCCAGCATTTT
TRBJ2-2 | . | . | TRBV18 | CASSPGGDLYVGELFF | TGTGCCAGCTCACCCGGGGGAGACCTGTACGTTGGGGAGCTGTTTTTT
TRBJ1-2 | . | . | TRBV6-5 | CASRTEKALNYGYTF | TGTGCCAGCAGAACCGAAAAAGCATTAAACTATGGCTACACCTTC
TRBJ1-6 | . | . | TRBV21-1 | CASSIPGQGGKSPLHF | TGTGCCAGCAGCATTCCGGGACAGGGAGGAAAGTCACCCCTCCACTTT
TRBJ1-1 | . | TRBD1 | TRBV30 | CAFRGPGLDTEAFF | TGTGCCTTCAGGGGGCCGGGGTTGGACACTGAAGCTTTCTTT
TRBJ2-1 | . | . | TRBV16 | CASSQTVLSTGIRLGEQFF | TGTGCCAGCAGCCAAACAGTTCTCTCGACAGGAATAAGGTTGGGTGAGCAGTTCTTC
TRBJ1-6 | . | . | TRBV7-6 | CASRPNFGSGSPLHF | TGTGCCAGCAGGCCGAATTTCGGGAGTGGTTCACCCCTCCACTTT
TRBJ2-3 | . | . | TRBV11-3 | CASSLVMRTLRNHTDTQYF | TGTGCCAGCAGCTTAGTTATGAGGACTCTTAGGAACCACACAGATACGCAGTATTTT
TRBJ2-7 | . | . | TRBV5-1 | CASSLGLTPTYEQYF | TGCGCCAGCAGCCTCGGACTTACTCCTACCTACGAGCAGTACTTC
TRBJ1-5 | . | . | TRBV15 | CATSRDNSGREPQHF | TGTGCCACCAGCAGAGATAACTCAGGGAGGGAGCCCCAGCATTTT
TRBJ2-4 | few | TRBD2 | TRBV11-3 | CASSLAGDQRGGLAKNIQYF | TGTGCCAGCAGCTTAGCAGGGGACCAGCGGGGGGGGTTAGCCAAAAACATTCAGTACTTC
TRBJ2-1 | . | TRBD2 | TRBV30 | CAWSPGLAGKNEQFF | TGTGCCTGGAGTCCGGGACTAGCGGGGAAAAATGAGCAGTTCTTC
TRBJ1-5 | . | . | TRBV28 | CASSLSPQNQPQHF | TGTGCCAGCAGTTTATCGCCCCAGAATCAGCCCCAGCATTTT
TRBJ1-1 | . | . | TRBV12-3/TRBV12-4 | CASSREMDTEAFF | TGTGCCAGCAGCCGGGAGATGGACACTGAAGCTTTCTTT
TRBJ2-7 | . | TRBD2 | TRBV5-1 | CASSLAGTIYEQYF | TGCGCCAGCAGCTTGGCAGGGACTATCTACGAGCAGTACTTC
TRBJ2-5 | . | TRBD1 | TRBV5-8 | CASSFRGETQYF | TGTGCCAGCAGCTTCAGGGGGGAGACCCAGTACTTC
TRBJ1-1 | . | . | TRBV7-9 | CASSFEDRTEAFF | TGTGCCAGCAGCTTCGAGGACAGAACTGAAGCTTTCTTT
TRBJ2-7 | . | TRBD2 | TRBV27 | CASSLSASGSTYEQYF | TGTGCCAGCAGTTTATCGGCTAGCGGGTCTACCTACGAGCAGTACTTC
TRBJ2-1 | once | . | TRBV23-1 | CASSHFYNEQFF | TGCGCCAGCAGTCACTTCTACAATGAGCAGTTCTTC
TRBJ2-1 | . | TRBD1 | TRBV11-2 | CASSSRQTDRNNEQFF | TGTGCCAGCAGCTCGCGACAGACGGACAGGAACAATGAGCAGTTCTTC
TRBJ2-7 | once | . | TRBV20-1 | CSARRSYEQYF | TGCAGTGCTCGTAGGAGCTACGAGCAGTACTTC
TRBJ2-1 | . | TRBD2 | TRBV2 | CASSGIAGGSSYNEQFF | TGTGCCAGCAGTGGAATCGCGGGAGGCTCCTCCTACAATGAGCAGTTCTTC
TRBJ1-1 | . | . | TRBV28 | CASTPGGMNTEAFF | TGTGCCAGCACCCCGGGGGGCATGAACACTGAAGCTTTCTTT
TRBJ2-1 | . | TRBD2 | TRBV6-5 | CASSVAGVIEQFF | TGTGCCAGCAGCGTAGCGGGAGTAATTGAGCAGTTCTTC
TRBJ1-1 | . | TRBD1 | TRBV18 | CASSLQGALTEAFF | TGTGCCAGCTCACTTCAGGGGGCACTCACTGAAGCTTTCTTT
TRBJ1-2 | . | TRBD1 | TRBV19 | CASIGTGTSGYTF | TGTGCCAGTATAGGGACAGGGACGAGTGGCTACACCTTC
TRBJ2-5 | . | . | TRBV5-5 | CASSLGPNRVETQYF | TGTGCCAGCAGCTTGGGGCCAAACAGGGTTGAGACCCAGTACTTC
TRBJ2-1 | . | TRBD2 | TRBV6-1 | CASSEGLAGAYNEQFF | TGTGCCAGCAGTGAAGGACTAGCGGGGGCCTACAATGAGCAGTTCTTC
TRBJ1-2 | . | TRBD1 | TRBV28 | CASSLDRQGGYTF | TGTGCCAGCAGTCTGGACAGGCAAGGAGGCTACACCTTC
TRBJ2-7 | . | . | TRBV5-6 | CASSLAGRGGLGEQYF | TGTGCCAGCAGCTTGGCGGGCAGGGGAGGGCTTGGGGAGCAGTACTTC
TRBJ1-1 | . | TRBD1 | TRBV9 | CASSVATQGTGEAFF | TGTGCCAGCAGCGTAGCTACCCAGGGGACAGGTGAAGCTTTCTTT
TRBJ1-4 | . | TRBD1 | TRBV5-1 | CASSSGTGREKLFF | TGCGCCAGCAGCTCCGGGACAGGGAGGGAAAAACTGTTTTTT
TRBJ1-6 | . | . | TRBV6-5 | CASTYRGLESPLHF | TGTGCCAGCACCTATAGGGGTTTAGAATCACCCCTCCACTTT
TRBJ2-2 | . | . | TRBV5-1 | CASSLAPLGTAGELFF | TGCGCCAGCAGCTTGGCCCCTCTAGGGACTGCCGGGGAGCTGTTTTTT
TRBJ2-5 | . | . | TRBV9 | CASSVAQETQYF | TGTGCCAGCAGCGTGGCCCAAGAGACCCAGTACTTC
TRBJ2-3 | . | TRBD1 | TRBV29-1 | CSVVRGRGTDTQYF | TGCAGCGTGGTCAGGGGGCGCGGCACAGATACGCAGTATTTT
TRBJ2-3 | . | . | TRBV11-1 | CASHGSTDTQYF | TGTGCCAGTCACGGGAGCACAGATACGCAGTATTTT
TRBJ1-1 | . | . | TRBV21-1 | CASSETGDTEAFF | TGTGCCAGCAGTGAGACAGGGGACACTGAAGCTTTCTTT
TRBJ1-1 | . | . | TRBV7-7 | CASSRLLNTEAFF | TGTGCTAGCAGTCGACTATTGAACACTGAAGCTTTCTTT
TRBJ2-1 | . | TRBD1 | TRBV5-1 | CASSPGQGPYNEQFF | TGCGCCAGCAGCCCCGGACAGGGGCCCTACAATGAGCAGTTCTTC
TRBJ2-1 | once | . | TRBV3-1/TRBV3-2 | CASSQGYRSSYNEQFF | TGTGCCAGCAGCCAAGGCTACAGATCTTCCTACAATGAGCAGTTCTTC
TRBJ2-1 | . | TRBD2 | TRBV19 | CASSPSLSGNNEQFF | TGTGCCAGTAGTCCCTCGCTTAGCGGGAACAATGAGCAGTTCTTC
TRBJ2-3 | . | TRBD2 | TRBV5-4 | CASSPREGFLGTF | TGTGCCAGCAGCCCTCGGGAGGGGTTCCTTGGCACCTTT